These 9 T cell receptor beta chains were all obtained from the same sample, sequenced in a study of T cell responses to AZD1222 COVID-19 vaccine. Clones were sequenced by immunoSEQ multiplex PCR, and TCRdb holds only the in-frame ones, with some missing. The top ten hold roughly 1.5% of the sample, which has 100,000 to 150,000 clones, roughly 90% seen once. This sample comprised peripheral blood, obtained on day 0 of AZD1222 vaccination. The receptors here all came from an adult in good health.

This rearrangement joins TRBV30 to TRBJ1-6, with unresolved D. Germline values: CDR1 GTSNPN, CDR2 SVGIG (reference sequence). The CDR3 spans 12 residues. Between the trimmed V and J ends, which lost 3 bases and 10 bases, there was a span of 10 bases. The CDR3 loop is CAWRGVGSPLHF. The DNA of the CDR3 is TGTGCCTGGAGGGGAGTTGGGTCACCCCTCCACTTT.

The J gene is TRBJ1-2, the V gene TRBV10-2, with 10 bases lining up with TRBD1. Germline CDR1 WSHSY, CDR2 SAAADI. The CDR3 sequence is 14 residues long. J lost 8 bases, V lost 5 bases, and 8 bases had no gene match. CDR3 amino acids: CASSQGTGAGGYTF. In DNA form, the CDR3 reads TGCGCCAGCAGTCAAGGGACAGGGGCGGGCGGCTACACCTTC.

The V gene is TRBV5-1, the J gene TRBJ2-2, with D maybe TRBD1 (6 bases). Trimming removed 5 bases at V and 5 bases at J, with 13 bases between. This CDR3 has 14 amino acids. CDR1 SGHRS and CDR2 YFSETQ come from the germline V gene. The CDR3 sequence is CASSGQLMTGELFF. The CDR3 DNA sequence: TGCGCCAGCAGTGGACAGCTGATGACCGGGGAGCTGTTTTTT.

As concerns this clone: An end of the junction does not agree with germline; a read error may underlie this. V gene TRBV7-7 combines with J gene TRBJ2-3; TRBD2 is a possible D gene (5 bases). The germline CDR1 and CDR2 sequences are SSHAT and FNYEAQ (reference sequence). CDR3 length: 15 residues. The CDR3 spells CASSLGSESTDTQYF. Here the CDR3 DNA reads TGTGCTAGCAGCTTAGGTAGCGAAAGCACAGATACGCAGTATTTT. The entire variable domain, with the rest obtained from reference TRBV7-7 and TRBJ2-3, is as follows: GAGVSQSPRYKVTKRGQDVTLRCDPISSHATLYWYQQALGQGPEFLTYFNYEAQPDKSGLPSDRFSAERPEGSISTLTIQRTEQRDSAMYRCASSLGSESTDTQYFGPGTRLTVL.

V gene TRBV19 combines with J gene TRBJ2-7; 7 bases agree with TRBD2. V lost 5 bases to trimming and J lost 3 bases; unmatched junction nucleotides: 7. Germline lookup yields CDR1 LNHDA and CDR2 SQIVND (reference sequence). There are 14 residues in the CDR3. The CDR3 reads CASSQRGGNYEQYF. The CDR3 bases are TGTGCCAGTAGTCAAAGGGGAGGGAACTACGAGCAGTACTTC. The entire variable domain, with the rest obtained from reference TRBV19 and TRBJ2-7, is as follows: DGGITQSPKYLFRKEGQNVTLSCEQNLNHDAMYWYRQDPGQGLRLIYYSQIVNDFQKGDIAEGYSVSREKKESFPLTVTSAQKNPTAFYLCASSQRGGNYEQYFGPGTRLTVT.

V usage is TRBV6-4 and J usage is TRBJ2-2, with TRBD1 identical over 11 bases. Trimming took 8 bases from V and 5 from J; bases not matched to a gene: 7. The V gene's germline CDR1 is MRHNA and CDR2 SNTAGT. The CDR3 runs 15 residues. The CDR3 loop is CASAGQGDGTGELFF. CDR3 DNA sequence: TGTGCCAGCGCGGGACAGGGGGATGGGACCGGGGAGCTGTTTTTT.

This chain uses TRBV24-1 with TRBJ2-2; perhaps TRBD2 as D (7 bases). The germline V gene encodes CDR1 KGHDR and CDR2 SFDVKD. This CDR3 spans 17 amino acids. Trimming cost V 7 bases and J 3 bases, with 20 bases left between them. The CDR3 DNA reads as TGTGCCACCAGCCGGAGGGGGAGGGGTTCGGACACCGGGGAGCTGTTTTTT. Protein: CATSRRGRGSDTGELFF.

The chain carries TRBV7-9 and TRBJ1-2; D not resolved. V lost 1 base, J lost 6 bases, and 12 bases lay in between. The CDR3 spans 14 residues. Germline V lookup: CDR1 SEHNR, CDR2 FQNEAQ (reference sequence). CDR3 bases: TGTGCCAGCAGCTTAGTTTCGGTCCGCGATGGCTACACCTTC. It is translated as CASSLVSVRDGYTF.

V and J are TRBV6-5 and TRBJ2-7, with TRBD2 as a possible D gene (6 bases). V shed 1 base and J shed 5 bases, with 15 bases lying between them. The germline V gene encodes CDR1 MNHEY and CDR2 SVGAGI. The CDR3 contains 15 residues. The CDR3 loop reads CASSYFKRVGNEQYF. Written as DNA, the CDR3 is TGTGCCAGCAGTTACTTCAAGCGGGTGGGAAACGAGCAGTACTTC.